The rows below give T cell receptor beta chains drawn from one sample of a study of blood T cell repertoires in COVID-19. Libraries were prepared by immunoSEQ multiplex PCR; TCRdb keeps only in-frame clonotypes and omits some of them. The sample shows some 16,000 clones, roughly four fifths of them seen only once. Sequencing was carried out using peripheral blood. The receptors shown here come from a man older than 75 with active COVID-19. Both conserved end residues are part of each CDR3. The D gene is left open where the match is weak. Clone size is shown for a subset of rows, as once, few, many or a class of expanded clone.

size,J,D,V,length,CDR3,DNA
NA,TRBJ2-5,TRBD2,TRBV5-1,15,CASSLYSGSGETQYF,TGCGCCAGCAGCTTGTATAGCGGGAGCGGAGAGACCCAGTACTTC
NA,TRBJ2-7,NA,TRBV6-2/TRBV6-3,13,CASSSTGSHEQYF,TGTGCCAGCAGTTCTACAGGGTCCCACGAGCAGTACTTC
NA,TRBJ2-7,NA,TRBV2,13,CASSVRGNGEQYF,TGTGCCAGCAGTGTCAGGGGTAATGGCGAGCAGTACTTC
NA,TRBJ2-7,NA,TRBV27,15,CASSLWGVASREQYF,TGTGCCAGCAGTTTATGGGGGGTAGCGAGTCGCGAGCAGTACTTC
once,TRBJ2-5,TRBD2,TRBV12-5,16,CASGLGLAGVSETQYF,TGTGCTAGTGGTCTCGGACTAGCGGGAGTTTCGGAGACCCAGTACTTC
NA,TRBJ2-5,NA,TRBV20-1,11,CSAPTWETQYF,TGCAGTGCACCTACTTGGGAGACCCAGTACTTC
NA,TRBJ2-5,TRBD2,TRBV5-1,14,CASSLAGGPETQYF,TGCGCCAGCAGCCTGGCGGGGGGACCAGAGACCCAGTACTTC
NA,TRBJ2-1,NA,TRBV19,17,CASTQTHLAGRYNEQFF,TGTGCCAGTACTCAAACACACCTAGCCGGAAGGTACAATGAGCAGTTCTTC
NA,TRBJ2-3,TRBD2,TRBV2,16,CASSGTSGSDFDTQYF,TGTGCCAGCAGCGGGACTAGCGGGAGCGATTTTGATACGCAGTATTTT
NA,TRBJ2-7,NA,TRBV28,12,CASSLLRGGQYF,TGTGCCAGCAGTTTATTACGAGGGGGGCAGTACTTC
NA,TRBJ2-6,NA,TRBV2,16,CASSEKGISGANVLTF,TGTGCCAGCAGTGAAAAGGGGATCTCTGGGGCCAACGTCCTGACTTTC
few,TRBJ2-3,TRBD2,TRBV18,15,CASSPVAGDTDTQYF,TGTGCCAGCTCACCAGTAGCGGGGGACACAGATACGCAGTATTTT
NA,TRBJ2-7,TRBD2,TRBV10-3,13,CAISESGRGEQYF,TGTGCCATCAGTGAGTCTGGGAGGGGCGAGCAGTACTTC
NA,TRBJ2-3,NA,TRBV18,14,CASSLPISTDTQYF,TGTGCCAGCTCGCTACCAATTAGCACAGATACGCAGTATTTT
NA,TRBJ1-2,TRBD1,TRBV4-1,14,CASSQQGQARGYTF,TGCGCCAGCAGCCAACAAGGACAGGCGCGTGGCTACACCTTC
NA,TRBJ2-7,NA,TRBV4-3,13,CASSQGLGYEQYF,TGCGCCAGCAGCCAAGGGCTTGGCTACGAGCAGTACTTC
NA,TRBJ2-2,NA,TRBV27,14,CASSLTPLTGELFF,TGTGCCAGCAGTTTAACCCCACTCACCGGGGAGCTGTTTTTT